The 16 T cell receptor beta chains given below trace back to one sample, sequenced in a study of cytomegalovirus exposure and HLA in healthy donors. The primer mix had 60 Vbeta and 13 Jbeta primers. Measured with immunoSEQ multiplex PCR; TCRdb has only the in-frame clones, and not every one. The data hold 150,000 to 200,000 clones, with around 76% observed a single time. The sample was PBMCs. The receptors derive from a female donor in good health and CMV-seronegative.

This clone has a handful of counts. The rearrangement links TRBV7-8 to TRBJ2-7; D gene unclear. Trimming shortened V by 1 base and J by 4 bases, and 8 bases separated the two germline ends. CDR1 is SGHVS, CDR2 FQNEAQ, per germline. There are 13 residues in the CDR3. CDR3 loop: CASSLEEAYEQYF. The DNA for the CDR3 is TGTGCCAGCAGCTTAGAAGAAGCGTACGAGCAGTACTTC.

V and J are TRBV5-5 and TRBJ2-4; a possible D gene is TRBD1 (5 bases). CDR1 SGHKS and CDR2 YYEKEE come from the germline V gene (reference sequence). CDR3 length: 12 residues. With 2 bases removed from V and 6 bases from J, the gap between germline ends came to 6 bases. The CDR3 region has the DNA TGTGCCAGCAGCTTCGACAGAAACATTCAGTACTTC. Amino acid sequence: CASSFDRNIQYF.

The genes are TRBV5-6 and TRBJ2-7, with a possible D match to TRBD1 (6 bases). In germline, CDR1 is SGHDT, CDR2 YYEEEE. Trimming took 3 bases from V and 0 from J, leaving 10 bases between them. The CDR3 totals 14 residues. The DNA of the CDR3 is TGTGCCAGCAGCTCCGGACAGAGCTCCTACGAGCAGTACTTC. This gives the protein CASSSGQSSYEQYF.

CDR3 sequence (DNA): TGTGCCAGCAGCTATCTAGCGGGGGACTACAATGAGCAGTTCTTC. Residues: CASSYLAGDYNEQFF. J is TRBJ2-1 and V is TRBV7-2; 10 bases align to TRBD2. J gave up 3 bases and V 4 bases, and 3 bases lay outside the gene matches. The CDR3 runs to 15 residues. The germline V gene has CDR1 SGHTA and CDR2 FQGNSA.

The rearrangement joins TRBV7-9 to TRBJ1-3; tentative D call: TRBD1 (5 bases). Between the trimmed V and J ends, which lost 1 base and 0 bases, there was a span of 16 bases. Looked up from germline, CDR1 is SEHNR and CDR2 is FQNEAQ (reference sequence). The CDR3 covers 18 residues. The CDR3 region is CASSLELGSGASGNTIYF. As DNA, the CDR3 is TGTGCCAGCAGCTTAGAGTTGGGAAGCGGGGCCTCTGGAAACACCATATATTTT.

The chain joins TRBV9 to TRBJ2-7; D perhaps matches TRBD2 (6 bases). The length of the CDR3 is 18 residues. V was cut by 1 base and J by 1 base, with 21 bases left in between. Per the germline V gene, CDR1 is SGDLS and CDR2 is YYNGEE. CDR3 sequence: CASSVSEFRGNPSYEQYF. The CDR3 DNA is TGTGCCAGCAGCGTAAGTGAGTTCCGGGGGAATCCTTCCTACGAGCAGTACTTC.

V and J are TRBV5-1 and TRBJ1-4, with 9 nucleotides matching TRBD1. There are 17 residues in the CDR3. CDR1 is SGHRS, CDR2 YFSETQ, per germline. Losses at the gene ends were 1 base for V and 1 base for J; bases not matched to a gene: 5. CDR3 in DNA: TGCGCCAGCAGCTTGCCGACAGGGGGTAAAACTAATGAAAAACTGTTTTTT. Protein product: CASSLPTGGKTNEKLFF.

The chain is built from TRBV7-9 and TRBJ2-7; perhaps TRBD1 as D (5 bases). CDR1 and CDR2 from the germline V gene are SEHNR and FQNEAQ (reference sequence). CDR3 length: 13 residues. Trimming stripped 3 bases from V and 6 bases from J, with 12 bases between. The CDR3 reads CASSLAGLGEQYF. CDR3 bases: TGTGCCAGCAGCTTGGCAGGGTTAGGCGAGCAGTACTTC.

The V gene is TRBV5-6, the J gene TRBJ1-1, with D possibly being TRBD1 (5 bases). The CDR3 sequence is 13 residues long. The V gene's germline CDR1 is SGHDT and CDR2 YYEEEE. Trimming stripped 0 bases from V and 11 bases from J, with 14 bases between. The CDR3: CASSLVEGTGAFF. CDR3 bases: TGTGCCAGCAGCTTGGTGGAGGGGACGGGGGCTTTCTTT.

In its sample, this clone was seen once. The sample has other DNA sequences that encode this CDR3 too. The chain employs TRBV9 and TRBJ2-1; TRBD2 aligns across 8 bases. Germline V gene sequence: CDR1 SGDLS, CDR2 YYNGEE. CDR3 size: 15 residues. Trimming cost V 2 bases and J 0 bases; bases outside gene matches: 1. In DNA, the CDR3 is TGTGCCAGCAGCGTTCTAGCGGGCTCCTACAATGAGCAGTTCTTC. Translation: CASSVLAGSYNEQFF. Supplemented by reference TRBV9 and TRBJ2-1, the full variable domain reads DSGVTQTPKHLITATGQRVTLRCSPRSGDLSVYWYQQSLDQGLQFLIQYYNGEERAKGNILERFSAQQFPDLHSELNLSSLELGDSALYFCASSVLAGSYNEQFFGPGTRLTVL.

This chain connects TRBV7-2 to TRBJ1-5; tentatively, D is TRBD1 (6 bases). The V and J ends lost 5 bases and 4 bases respectively, with 15 bases between them. Germline CDR1 SGHTA, CDR2 FQGNSA. This CDR3 region has 15 residues. CDR3 bases: TGTGCCAGCAGCCCTCGGACAGAACAAAATCAGCCCCAGCATTTT. This encodes CASSPRTEQNQPQHF.

The genes are TRBV30 and TRBJ2-5, with D hard to call. The closer fit of TRBJ2-7 to the DNA end suggests the J call may be wrong. The germline V gene encodes CDR1 GTSNPN and CDR2 SVGIG (reference sequence). The CDR3 has 11 residues. CDR3 loop: CAWSSLNEQYF. CDR3 bases: TGTGCCTGGAGTTCCTTAAACGAGCAGTACTTC.

The chain is built from TRBV29-1 and TRBJ1-1; D is unclear. The CDR3 length is 14 residues. Germline V CDR1 and CDR2: SQVTM, ANQGSEA. With 0 bases removed from V and 2 bases from J, the gap between germline ends came to 10 bases. CDR3 nucleotides: TGCAGCGTTGAAGAACGAACAGCTAACACTGAAGCTTTCTTT. It encodes CSVEERTANTEAFF.

The genes are TRBV7-3 and TRBJ1-5; D call uncertain. Trimming stripped 5 bases from V and 4 bases from J, with 9 bases between. This CDR3 contains 13 residues. Germline assignment: CDR1 SGHTA and CDR2 FQGTGA. The CDR3 sequence is CASSPTPNQPQHF. The DNA of the CDR3 is TGTGCCAGCAGCCCAACACCTAATCAGCCCCAGCATTTT. Full variable domain (remainder filled in from reference TRBV7-3 and TRBJ1-5): GAGVSQTPSNKVTEKGKYVELRCDPISGHTALYWYRQSLGQGPEFLIYFQGTGAADDSGLPNDRFFAVRPEGSVSTLKIQRTERGDSAVYLCASSPTPNQPQHFGDGTRLSIL.

The chain joins TRBV9 to TRBJ2-7, with D maybe TRBD2 (6 bases). CDR1 and CDR2 (germline): SGDLS, YYNGEE. This CDR3 contains 13 residues. V lost 3 bases and J lost 2, with 9 bases in between. The CDR3 sequence: CASSAEGPYEQYF. DNA of the CDR3: TGTGCCAGCAGCGCGGAGGGGCCCTACGAGCAGTACTTC. Together with reference TRBV9 and TRBJ2-7, the CDR3 gives the full variable domain: DSGVTQTPKHLITATGQRVTLRCSPRSGDLSVYWYQQSLDQGLQFLIQYYNGEERAKGNILERFSAQQFPDLHSELNLSSLELGDSALYFCASSAEGPYEQYFGPGTRLTVT.

V usage is TRBV5-1 and J usage is TRBJ1-2; 7 bases match TRBD1. Germline V gene lookup returns CDR1 SGHRS and CDR2 YFSETQ. Trimming removed 4 bases from V and 2 bases from J; junction bases left unmatched: 11. CDR3 length: 16 residues. For the CDR3, the DNA is TGCGCCAGCAGCCCCCAACCGGGACAGACGAACTATGGCTACACCTTC. Its protein product is CASSPQPGQTNYGYTF.